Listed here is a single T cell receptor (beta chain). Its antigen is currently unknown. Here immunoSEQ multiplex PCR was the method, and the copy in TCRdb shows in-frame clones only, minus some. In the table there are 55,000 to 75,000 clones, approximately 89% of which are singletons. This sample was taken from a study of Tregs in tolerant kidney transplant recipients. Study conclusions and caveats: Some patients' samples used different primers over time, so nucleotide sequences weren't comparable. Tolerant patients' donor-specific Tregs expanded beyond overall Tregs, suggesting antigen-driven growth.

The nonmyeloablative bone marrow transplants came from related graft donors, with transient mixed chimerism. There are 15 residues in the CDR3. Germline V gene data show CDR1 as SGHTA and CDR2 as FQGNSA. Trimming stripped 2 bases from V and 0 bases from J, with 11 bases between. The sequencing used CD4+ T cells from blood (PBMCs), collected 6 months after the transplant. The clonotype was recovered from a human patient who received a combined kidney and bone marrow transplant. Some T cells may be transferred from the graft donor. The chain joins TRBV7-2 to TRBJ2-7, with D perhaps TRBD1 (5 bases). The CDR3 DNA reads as TGTGCCAGCAGCTTATCTGCGACAGTCTCCTACGAGCAGTACTTC. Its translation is CASSLSATVSYEQYF. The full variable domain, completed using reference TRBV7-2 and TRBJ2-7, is GAGVSQSPSNKVTEKGKDVELRCDPISGHTALYWYRQSLGQGLEFLIYFQGNSAPDKSGLPSDRFSAERTGGSVSTLTIQRTQQEDSAVYLCASSLSATVSYEQYFGPGTRLTVT.